This TCR beta chain was captured in a study of blood T cells in healthy people across ages. Study background: Using template switching, researchers captured about one barcoded beta molecule for each two T cells.

Germline lookup yields CDR1 MGHDK and CDR2 SYGVNS. Trimming shortened V by 3 bases and J by 4 bases, and 9 bases separated the two germline ends. CDR3 size: 13 residues. Next came a second PCR, run for roughly 6 to 11 cycles, which used a sample-barcoded 5' primer along with a J-beta primer mix. TCRdb re-called the 5' RACE reads with MiXCR, one entry per CDR3 protein. The sample records approximately 810,000 distinct CDR3 sequences, around 28% being singletons. The V call is TRBV25-1, the J call TRBJ1-1; D is uncertain. The clonotype comes from a woman of 80 years or more in good health. The sequenced sample consisted of blood. The CDR3 nucleotides read TGTGCCAGCAGTGAGGGGTTCCGCACTGAAGCTTTCTTT. The encoded protein is CASSEGFRTEAFF.